This T cell receptor beta chain is from a study of identical twins. V was clipped by 4 bases and J by 2 bases, with 15 bases between them. The CDR3 consists of 16 residues. A single record per CDR3 protein comes from TCRdb applying MiXCR to the 5' RACE reads. The table records under 350,000 distinct CDR3 sequences, roughly 9% of them present only once. The data were also submitted as part of a second study, on yellow fever vaccine responses in identical twins.

Sequencing input: CD8+ T cells sorted from blood. This TCR came from a young woman in good health. The chain employs TRBV23-1 and TRBJ1-5; tentative D call: TRBD1 (5 bases). TRBV23-1 is annotated as an ORF whose role is uncertain. Here the CDR3 DNA reads TGCGCCAGCAGTCCAGCAAGCAGGGCCGGCAATCAGCCCCAGCATTTT. The encoded protein is CASSPASRAGNQPQHF.